This passage covers 6 T cell receptor beta chains from one sample sequenced in a study of blood T cell repertoires in COVID-19. Measured with immunoSEQ multiplex PCR; TCRdb has only the in-frame clones, and not every one. Of roughly 150,000 clones listed, over 70% are singletons. Material for sequencing was PBMCs or T cells enriched from blood (not recorded which). Every receptor here comes from a woman aged 60-70 years who had recovered from COVID-19.

This chain joins TRBV6-5 and TRBJ1-1, with a weak D call TRBD1 (5 bases). Trimming removed 6 bases at V and 1 base at J, with 9 bases between. Germline V CDR1 and CDR2: MNHEY, SVGAGI. This CDR3 region has 13 residues. CDR3 residues: CASSFDRNTEAFF. The DNA for the CDR3 is TGTGCCAGCAGCTTTGACAGGAACACTGAAGCTTTCTTT.

This chain links TRBV6-5 with TRBJ1-6; D is unresolved. Germline V gene sequence: CDR1 MNHEY, CDR2 SVGAGI. V lost 0 bases to trimming and J lost 10 bases, with 7 bases between them. The CDR3 spans 13 residues. The CDR3 DNA is TGTGCCAGCAGTTACTCGGCCGCCTCACCCCTCCACTTT. Its protein is CASSYSAASPLHF.

This chain uses TRBV5-1 with TRBJ2-3; 7 nucleotides line up with TRBD1. Germline V gene data show CDR1 as SGHRS and CDR2 as YFSETQ. J lost 1 base, V lost 0 bases, and 11 bases had no gene match. The CDR3 contains 18 residues. CDR3 nucleotide sequence: TGCGCCAGCAGCTTGGCCACAGGGGCAGTATGGGGCACAGATACGCAGTATTTT. This sequence encodes CASSLATGAVWGTDTQYF.

The V call is TRBV6-5, the J call TRBJ2-3; D unclear. Trimming cost V 4 bases and J 0 bases, with 11 bases left between them. CDR3 length equals 15 residues. Germline V gene data show CDR1 as MNHEY and CDR2 as SVGAGI. CDR3 residues: CASSFSRTSTDTQYF. The CDR3 DNA reads TGTGCCAGCAGTTTTAGCCGAACTAGCACAGATACGCAGTATTTT.

This CDR3 reads CASRGTGGQPQHF. The CDR3 DNA sequence: TGTGCCAGCAGGGGGACAGGGGGTCAGCCCCAGCATTTT. The chain is built from TRBV12-3 or TRBV12-4 and TRBJ1-5, with 11 bases fitting TRBD1. With V trimmed by 6 bases and J by 6 bases, 1 base remained unmatched. This CDR3 is 13 amino acids long.

The rearrangement links TRBV5-1 to TRBJ2-1; 12 bases are a match to TRBD2. This CDR3 comprises 16 residues. The V segment lost 1 base and the J segment 7 bases; nucleotides outside the gene matches: 6. Per the germline V gene, CDR1 is SGHRS and CDR2 is YFSETQ. The CDR3 protein is CASSLSGTSGLNEQFF. Here the CDR3 DNA reads TGCGCCAGCAGCTTGTCCGGGACTAGCGGGTTGAATGAGCAGTTCTTC.